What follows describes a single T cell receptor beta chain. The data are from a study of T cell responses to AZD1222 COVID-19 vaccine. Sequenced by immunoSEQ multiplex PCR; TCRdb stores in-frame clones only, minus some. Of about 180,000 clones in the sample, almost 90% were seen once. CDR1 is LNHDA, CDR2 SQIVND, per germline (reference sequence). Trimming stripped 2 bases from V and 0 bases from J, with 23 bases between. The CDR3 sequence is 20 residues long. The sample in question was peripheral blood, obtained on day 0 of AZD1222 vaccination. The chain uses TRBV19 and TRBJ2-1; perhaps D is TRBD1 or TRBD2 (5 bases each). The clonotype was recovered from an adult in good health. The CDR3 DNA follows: TGTGCCAGTAGTATAAACGACGGGCGTTGGGGACCTAGCTCCTACAATGAGCAGTTCTTC. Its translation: CASSINDGRWGPSSYNEQFF.